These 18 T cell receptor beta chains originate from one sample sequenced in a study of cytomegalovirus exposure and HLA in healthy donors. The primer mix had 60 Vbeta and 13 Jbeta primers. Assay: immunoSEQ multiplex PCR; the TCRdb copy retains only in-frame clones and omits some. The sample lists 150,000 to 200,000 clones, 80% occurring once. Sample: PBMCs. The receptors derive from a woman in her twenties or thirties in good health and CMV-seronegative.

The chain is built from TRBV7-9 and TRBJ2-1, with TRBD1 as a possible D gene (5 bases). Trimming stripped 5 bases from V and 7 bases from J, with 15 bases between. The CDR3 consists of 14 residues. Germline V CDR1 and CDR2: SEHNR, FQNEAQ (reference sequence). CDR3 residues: CASSPNRFWNEQFF. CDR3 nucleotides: TGTGCCAGCAGCCCGAACAGGTTTTGGAATGAGCAGTTCTTC.

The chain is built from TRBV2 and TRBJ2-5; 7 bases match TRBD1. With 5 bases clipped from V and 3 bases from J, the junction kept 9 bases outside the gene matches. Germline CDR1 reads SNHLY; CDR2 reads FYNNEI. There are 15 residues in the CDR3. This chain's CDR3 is CASSSNSGTEETQYF. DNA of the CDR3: TGTGCCAGCAGTTCTAACTCCGGGACAGAAGAGACCCAGTACTTC. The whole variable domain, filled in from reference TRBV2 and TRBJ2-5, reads EPEVTQTPSHQVTQMGQEVILRCVPISNHLYFYWYRQILGQKVEFLVSFYNNEISEKSEIFDDQFSVERPDGSNFTLKIRSTKLEDSAMYFCASSSNSGTEETQYFGPGTRLLVL.

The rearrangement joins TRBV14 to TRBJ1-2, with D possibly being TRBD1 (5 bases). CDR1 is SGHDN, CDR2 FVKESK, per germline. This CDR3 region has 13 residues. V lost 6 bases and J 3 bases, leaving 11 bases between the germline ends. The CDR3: CASSQGLDYGYTF. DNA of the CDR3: TGTGCCAGCAGTCAGGGACTCGACTATGGCTACACCTTC.

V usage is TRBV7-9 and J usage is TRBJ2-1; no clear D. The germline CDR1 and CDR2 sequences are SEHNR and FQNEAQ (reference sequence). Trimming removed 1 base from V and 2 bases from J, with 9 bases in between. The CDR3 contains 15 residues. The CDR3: CASSLGLGTYNEQFF. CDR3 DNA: TGTGCCAGCAGCTTAGGACTTGGCACCTACAATGAGCAGTTCTTC.

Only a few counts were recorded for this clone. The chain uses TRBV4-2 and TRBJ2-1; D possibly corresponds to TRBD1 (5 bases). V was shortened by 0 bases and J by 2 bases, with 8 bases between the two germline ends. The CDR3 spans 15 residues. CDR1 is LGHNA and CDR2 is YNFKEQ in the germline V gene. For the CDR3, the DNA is TGTGCCAGCAGCCAAGAAACAGGCCCCTACAATGAGCAGTTCTTC. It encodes CASSQETGPYNEQFF.

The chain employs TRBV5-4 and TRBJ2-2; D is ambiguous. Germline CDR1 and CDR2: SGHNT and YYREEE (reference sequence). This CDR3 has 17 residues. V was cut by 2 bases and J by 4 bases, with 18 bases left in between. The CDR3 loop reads CASSFKKVAVSTGELFF. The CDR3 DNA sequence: TGTGCCAGCAGCTTTAAGAAGGTAGCAGTTTCCACCGGGGAGCTGTTTTTT.

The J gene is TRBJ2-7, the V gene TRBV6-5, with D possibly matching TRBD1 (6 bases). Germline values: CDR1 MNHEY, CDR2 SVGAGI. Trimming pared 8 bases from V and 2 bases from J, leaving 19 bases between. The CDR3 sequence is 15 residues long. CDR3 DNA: TGTGCCAGCGAACCCGGATGGGGGCGGACCTACGAGCAGTACTTC. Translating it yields CASEPGWGRTYEQYF.

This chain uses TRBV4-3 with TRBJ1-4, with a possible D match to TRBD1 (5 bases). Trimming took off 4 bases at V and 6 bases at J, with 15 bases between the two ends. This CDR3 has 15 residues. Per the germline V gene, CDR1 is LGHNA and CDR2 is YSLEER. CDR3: CASSRGKGGDEKLFF. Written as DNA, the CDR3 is TGCGCCAGCAGCCGCGGGAAGGGAGGGGATGAAAAACTGTTTTTT.

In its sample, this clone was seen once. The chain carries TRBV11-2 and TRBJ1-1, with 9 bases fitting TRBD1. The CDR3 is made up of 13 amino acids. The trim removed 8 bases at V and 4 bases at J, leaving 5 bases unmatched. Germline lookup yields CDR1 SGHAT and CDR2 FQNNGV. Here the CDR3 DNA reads TGTGCCAGCGGTACAGGGGGCATCACTGAAGCTTTCTTT. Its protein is CASGTGGITEAFF.

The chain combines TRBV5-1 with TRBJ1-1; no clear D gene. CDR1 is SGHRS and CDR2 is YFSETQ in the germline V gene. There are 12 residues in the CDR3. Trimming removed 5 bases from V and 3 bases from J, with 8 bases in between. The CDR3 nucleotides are TGCGCCAGCAGGGACTGGGACACTGAAGCTTTCTTT. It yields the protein CASRDWDTEAFF.

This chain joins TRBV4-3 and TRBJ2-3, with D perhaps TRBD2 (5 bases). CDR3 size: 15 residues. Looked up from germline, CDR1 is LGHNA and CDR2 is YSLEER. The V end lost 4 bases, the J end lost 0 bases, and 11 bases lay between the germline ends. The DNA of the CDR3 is TGCGCCAGCAGCCTCGCCTGGACTAGCACAGATACGCAGTATTTT. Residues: CASSLAWTSTDTQYF.

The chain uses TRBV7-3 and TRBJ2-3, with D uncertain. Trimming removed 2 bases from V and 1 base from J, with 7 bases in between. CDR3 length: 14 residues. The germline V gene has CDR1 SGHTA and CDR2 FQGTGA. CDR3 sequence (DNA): TGTGCCAGCAGCTTATCCCCTGGCACAGATACGCAGTATTTT. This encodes CASSLSPGTDTQYF.

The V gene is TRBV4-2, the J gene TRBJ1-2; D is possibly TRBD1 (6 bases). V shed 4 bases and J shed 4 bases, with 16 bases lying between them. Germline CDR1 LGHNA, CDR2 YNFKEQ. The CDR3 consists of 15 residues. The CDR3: CASSRTGIASYGYTF. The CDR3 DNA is TGTGCCAGCAGCCGAACAGGGATCGCGTCCTATGGCTACACCTTC.

In DNA, the CDR3 is TGTGCCAGCAGCTACCCCCCCGGGCAGGGGGCCTATGGCTACACCTTC. Amino acid sequence: CASSYPPGQGAYGYTF. V and J are TRBV9 and TRBJ1-2, with 8 bases matching TRBD1. Trimming at V came to 4 bases and at J to 4 bases, leaving 12 bases not matched to a gene. The CDR3 contains 16 residues. Germline CDR1 SGDLS, CDR2 YYNGEE.

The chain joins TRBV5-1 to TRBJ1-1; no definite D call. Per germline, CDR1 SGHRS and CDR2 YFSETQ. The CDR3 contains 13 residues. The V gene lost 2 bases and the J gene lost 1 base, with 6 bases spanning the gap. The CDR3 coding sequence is TGCGCCAGCAGCTTTCATTCGAACACTGAAGCTTTCTTT. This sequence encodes CASSFHSNTEAFF.

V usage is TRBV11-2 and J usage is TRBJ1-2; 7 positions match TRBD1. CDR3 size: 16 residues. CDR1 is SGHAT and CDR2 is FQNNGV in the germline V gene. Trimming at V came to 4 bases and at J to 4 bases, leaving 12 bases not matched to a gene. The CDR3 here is CASSSVGDSRVYGYTF. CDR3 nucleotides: TGTGCCAGCAGCTCCGTTGGGGACAGTCGAGTCTATGGCTACACCTTC.

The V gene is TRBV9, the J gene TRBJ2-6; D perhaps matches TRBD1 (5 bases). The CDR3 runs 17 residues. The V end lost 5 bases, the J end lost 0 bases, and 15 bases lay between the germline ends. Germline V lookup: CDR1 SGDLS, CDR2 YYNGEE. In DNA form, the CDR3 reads TGTGCCAGCAGTAATCAGGGAACGGTCTCTGGGGCCAACGTCCTGACTTTC. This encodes CASSNQGTVSGANVLTF.

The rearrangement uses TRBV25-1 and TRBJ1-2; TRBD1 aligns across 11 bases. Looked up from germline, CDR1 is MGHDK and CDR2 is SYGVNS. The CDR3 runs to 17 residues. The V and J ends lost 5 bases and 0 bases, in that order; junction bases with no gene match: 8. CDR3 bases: TGTGCCAGCAGTAATAAACTGGGACAGGGGGCTAACTATGGCTACACCTTC. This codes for CASSNKLGQGANYGYTF.